This T cell receptor (beta chain) was profiled in a study of siplizumab effects on memory and regulatory T cells. With 6 bases clipped from V and 6 bases from J, the junction kept 4 bases outside the gene matches. Germline V CDR1 and CDR2: MNHEY, SVGAGI. The CDR3 has 12 amino acids. Sequencing was performed with immunoSEQ multiplex PCR; in TCRdb, only in-frame clones are kept and a portion is missing. The table has approximately 94,000 clones, about 94% seen once. Study-wide points: Naive T cells, seemingly more diverse than memory cells, seemed major alloresponse contributors. Alloreactive CD4+ clones that could be mapped were on average about 70% Treg-derived with siplizumab, against about 28% in controls.

Details on this clone: Its specificity is unknown.

Sequencing used non-Treg CD4+ T cells sorted from blood. This clonotype was obtained from a human donor in good health. The chain joins TRBV6-5 to TRBJ2-7, with 8 bases identical to TRBD2. The CDR3 coding sequence is TGTGCCAGCAGAGGACTAGCTGGCGAGCAGTACTTC. This translates into CASRGLAGEQYF.